This T cell receptor beta chain was profiled in a study of blood T cell repertoires in COVID-19 (dated by TCRdb to 2018 to 2021). Notes on the research overall: Samples covering the acute and convalescent phases of COVID-19 were provided by collaborators in the United States, Italy and Spain. Nearly every sample came with metadata listing a de-identified subject ID, COVID-19 status, age in years and sex. The repertoires were made available in a free public database intended to serve as a resource for research on the immune response to SARS-CoV-2. The material from the prospective study consisted of cDNA or gDNA derived from T cells, B-cell-depleted T cells, or PBMCs. HLA class I and class II types, where available, came from metadata supplied by the sample provider rather than from assay-based typing. Samples came from the ongoing ImmuneRACE study (first 160 participants) plus 1,254 subjects from 6 global collaborators. The dataset comprised deeply sampled blood TCRbeta repertoires from subjects exposed to, actively infected with, or recovered from COVID-19.

Here is what the overall study found, with its caveats: The amount of clinical and demographic metadata varied by source and participant and was provided uncurated.

TCRbeta CDR3 regions were amplified from genomic DNA by means of the immunoSEQ Assay, a bias-controlled multiplex PCR. In the paper's pipeline: The number of nucleated cells in each sample was estimated by amplification of reference gene primers within the assay. To quantify the absolute abundance of each unique TCRbeta CDR3 rearrangement, sequence reads were collapsed and filtered. For each sample, productive Simpson clonality was calculated as the square root of Simpson's diversity index over productive rearrangements. Held by TCRdb, this immuneACCESS table contains in-frame sequences only and omits some clones. Under half of the omission traces to an unresolved V gene where checked; the cause of the rest is unknown. Clonal size and the V and J genes are those of that table, whereas D and trimming came from the DNA. Counted in this sample were around 110,000 clones; approximately 85% of them appeared once. Clones ranked in the top ten supply less than 1.5% of the sample.

Note on this clone: It lacks a known antigen. Base quality data are lacking; no much larger clone is found one base away.

Each collaborating institution followed its own protocols to collect whole blood in K2EDTA tubes. For TCRbeta analysis, collaborator samples were shipped as frozen whole blood, as isolated PBMCs, or as DNA extracted from either sample type. From the cysteine through the phenylalanine, the CDR3 covers 13 amino acids. The DNA shown is the 39-base CDR3, in frame from base 1. In the germline V gene, CDR1 corresponds to SGHTA and CDR2 to FQGTGA. V was cut back by 1 base and J by 9 bases, leaving a gap of 10 bases between them. The sequence derives from a man aged 35 to 55 with acute or convalescent COVID-19. Material for sequencing was peripheral blood. The chain is encoded by TRBV7-3 joined to TRBJ2-1; there is no confident call for the D gene. The DNA reads TGTGCCAGCAGCTTAATTCCGTCTTTTGAGCAGTTCTTC. Translated, it gives CASSLIPSFEQFF.